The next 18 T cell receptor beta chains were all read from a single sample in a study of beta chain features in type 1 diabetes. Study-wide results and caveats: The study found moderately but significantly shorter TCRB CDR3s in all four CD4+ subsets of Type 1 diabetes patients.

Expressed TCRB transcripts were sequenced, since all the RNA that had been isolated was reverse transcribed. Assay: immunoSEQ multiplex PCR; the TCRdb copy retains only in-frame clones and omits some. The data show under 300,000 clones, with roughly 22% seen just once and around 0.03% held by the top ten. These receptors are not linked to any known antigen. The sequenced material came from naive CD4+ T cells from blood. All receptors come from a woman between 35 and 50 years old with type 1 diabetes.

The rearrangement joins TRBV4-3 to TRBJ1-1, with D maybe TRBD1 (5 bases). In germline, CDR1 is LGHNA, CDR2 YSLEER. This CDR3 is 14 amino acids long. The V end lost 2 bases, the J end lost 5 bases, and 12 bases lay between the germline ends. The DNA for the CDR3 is TGCGCCAGCAGCCAAATACCAGGGAAAACTGAAGCTTTCTTT. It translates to CASSQIPGKTEAFF.

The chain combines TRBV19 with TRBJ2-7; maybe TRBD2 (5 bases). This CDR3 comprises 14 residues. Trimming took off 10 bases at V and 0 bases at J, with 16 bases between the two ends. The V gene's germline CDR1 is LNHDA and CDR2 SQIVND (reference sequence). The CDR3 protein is CATTPGRDSYEQYF. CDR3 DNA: TGTGCCACCACCCCAGGACGGGACTCCTACGAGCAGTACTTC.

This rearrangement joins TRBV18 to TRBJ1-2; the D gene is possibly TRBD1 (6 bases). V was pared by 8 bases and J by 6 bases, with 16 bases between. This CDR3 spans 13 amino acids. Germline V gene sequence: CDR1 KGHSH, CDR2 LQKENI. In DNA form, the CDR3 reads TGTGCCAGCCATACAGGGATGTTAAATGGCTACACCTTC. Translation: CASHTGMLNGYTF.

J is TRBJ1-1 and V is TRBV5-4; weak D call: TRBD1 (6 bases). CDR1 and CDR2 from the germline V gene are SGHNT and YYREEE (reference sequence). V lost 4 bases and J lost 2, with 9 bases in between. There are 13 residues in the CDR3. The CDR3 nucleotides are TGTGCCAGCAGCAGGACAGCTAACACTGAAGCTTTCTTT. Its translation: CASSRTANTEAFF.

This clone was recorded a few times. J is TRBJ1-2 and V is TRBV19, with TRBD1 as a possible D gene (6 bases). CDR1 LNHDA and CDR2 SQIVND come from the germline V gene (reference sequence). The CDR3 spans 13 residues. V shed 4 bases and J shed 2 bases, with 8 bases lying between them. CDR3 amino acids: CASSTQGNYGYTF. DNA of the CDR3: TGTGCCAGTAGTACGCAGGGGAACTATGGCTACACCTTC.

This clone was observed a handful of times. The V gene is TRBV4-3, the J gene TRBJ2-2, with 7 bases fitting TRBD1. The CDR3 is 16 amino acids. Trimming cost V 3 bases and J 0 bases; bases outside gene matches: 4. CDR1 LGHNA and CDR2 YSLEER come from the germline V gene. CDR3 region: CASSHDRAANTGELFF. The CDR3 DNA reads TGCGCCAGCAGCCATGACAGGGCTGCGAACACCGGGGAGCTGTTTTTT.

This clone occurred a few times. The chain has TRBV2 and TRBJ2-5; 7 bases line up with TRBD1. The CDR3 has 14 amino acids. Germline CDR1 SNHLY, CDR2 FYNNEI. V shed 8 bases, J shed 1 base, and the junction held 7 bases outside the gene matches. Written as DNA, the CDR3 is TGTGCCAGCGGGGACAGCCGATTCCAAGAGACCCAGTACTTC. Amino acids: CASGDSRFQETQYF. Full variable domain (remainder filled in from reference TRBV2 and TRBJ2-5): EPEVTQTPSHQVTQMGQEVILRCVPISNHLYFYWYRQILGQKVEFLVSFYNNEISEKSEIFDDQFSVERPDGSNFTLKIRSTKLEDSAMYFCASGDSRFQETQYFGPGTRLLVL.

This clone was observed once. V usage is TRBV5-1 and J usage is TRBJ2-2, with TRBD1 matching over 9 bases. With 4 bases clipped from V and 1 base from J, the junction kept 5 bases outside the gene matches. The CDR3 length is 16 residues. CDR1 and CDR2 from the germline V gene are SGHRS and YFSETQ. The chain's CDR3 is CASSAPGQGNTGELFF. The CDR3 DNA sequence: TGCGCCAGCAGCGCACCGGGACAGGGGAACACCGGGGAGCTGTTTTTT.

CDR3 residues: CASSLFMTPGEQYF. CDR3 in DNA: TGTGCCAGCAGCTTATTTATGACCCCCGGGGAGCAGTACTTC. The V call is TRBV7-9, the J call TRBJ2-7, with D unresolved. The V end was cut by 2 bases, the J end by 7 bases, with 15 bases between. CDR1 and CDR2 from the germline V gene are SEHNR and FQNEAQ (reference sequence). The CDR3 extends over 14 amino acids.

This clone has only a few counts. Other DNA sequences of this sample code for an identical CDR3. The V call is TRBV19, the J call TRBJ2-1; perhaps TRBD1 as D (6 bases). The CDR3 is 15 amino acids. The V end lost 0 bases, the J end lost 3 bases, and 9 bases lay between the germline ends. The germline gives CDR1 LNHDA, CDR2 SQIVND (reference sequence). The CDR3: CASSIDRGSYNEQFF. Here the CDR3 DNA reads TGTGCCAGTAGTATAGACAGGGGCAGCTACAATGAGCAGTTCTTC.

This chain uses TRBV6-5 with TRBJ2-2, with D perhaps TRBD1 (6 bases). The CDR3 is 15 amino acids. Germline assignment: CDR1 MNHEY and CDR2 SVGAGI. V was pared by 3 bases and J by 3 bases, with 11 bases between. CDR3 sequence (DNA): TGTGCCAGCAGTTATGCCCAGGGGTACACCGGGGAGCTGTTTTTT. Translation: CASSYAQGYTGELFF.

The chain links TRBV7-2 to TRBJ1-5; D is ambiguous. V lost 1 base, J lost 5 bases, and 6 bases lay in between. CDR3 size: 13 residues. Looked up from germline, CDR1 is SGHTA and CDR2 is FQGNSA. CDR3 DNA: TGTGCCAGCAGCTTAGGGACTGATCAGCCCCAGCATTTT. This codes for CASSLGTDQPQHF.

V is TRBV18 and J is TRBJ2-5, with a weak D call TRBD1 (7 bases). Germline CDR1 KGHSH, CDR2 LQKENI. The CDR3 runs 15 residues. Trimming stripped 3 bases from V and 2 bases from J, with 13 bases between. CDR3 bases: TGTGCCAGCTCACCGCGGGACAGTGTTCAAGAGACCCAGTACTTC. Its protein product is CASSPRDSVQETQYF.

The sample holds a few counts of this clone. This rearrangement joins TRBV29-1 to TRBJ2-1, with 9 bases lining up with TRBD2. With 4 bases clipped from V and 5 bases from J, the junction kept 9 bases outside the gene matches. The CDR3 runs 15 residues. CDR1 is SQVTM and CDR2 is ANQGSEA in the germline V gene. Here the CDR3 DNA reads TGCAGCGTTGGCCCACCGGCTAGCGGGAACAATGAGCAGTTCTTC. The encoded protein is CSVGPPASGNNEQFF.

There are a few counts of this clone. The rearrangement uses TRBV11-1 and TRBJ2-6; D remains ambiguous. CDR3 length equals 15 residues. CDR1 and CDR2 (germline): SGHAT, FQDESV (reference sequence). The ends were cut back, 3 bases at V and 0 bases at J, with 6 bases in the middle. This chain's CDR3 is CASSLEISGANVLTF. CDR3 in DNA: TGTGCCAGCAGCTTGGAGATCTCTGGGGCCAACGTCCTGACTTTC.

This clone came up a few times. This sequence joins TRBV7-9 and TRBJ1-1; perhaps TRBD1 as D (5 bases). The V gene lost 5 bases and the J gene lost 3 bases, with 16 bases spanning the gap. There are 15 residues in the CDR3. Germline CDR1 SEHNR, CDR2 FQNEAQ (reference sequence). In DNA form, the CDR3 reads TGTGCCAGCAGCCTTGACGGGGGGACGGACACTGAAGCTTTCTTT. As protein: CASSLDGGTDTEAFF.

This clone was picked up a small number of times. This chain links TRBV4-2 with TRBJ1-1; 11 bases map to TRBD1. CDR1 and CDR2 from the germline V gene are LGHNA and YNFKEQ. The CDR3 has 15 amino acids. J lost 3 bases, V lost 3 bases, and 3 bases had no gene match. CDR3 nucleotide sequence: TGTGCCAGCAGCCAGGGGACAGGGGGGGACACTGAAGCTTTCTTT. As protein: CASSQGTGGDTEAFF.

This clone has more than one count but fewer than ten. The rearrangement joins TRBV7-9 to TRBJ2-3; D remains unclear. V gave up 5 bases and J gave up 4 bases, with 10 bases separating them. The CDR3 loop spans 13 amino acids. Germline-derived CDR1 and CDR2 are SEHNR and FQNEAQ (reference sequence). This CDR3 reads CASSQGSPDTQYF. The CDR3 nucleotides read TGTGCCAGCAGCCAAGGTAGCCCAGATACGCAGTATTTT.